The rows below give T cell receptor beta chains drawn from one sample of a study of T-cell reconstitution after alpha-beta-depleted transplantation in children. Using its own MiXCR run on the PCR reads, TCRdb lists one record per CDR3 protein. The table includes a few hundred thousand distinct CDR3 sequences, approximately 20% detected once. The material sequenced was PBMCs from the stem cell graft donor, taken from the stem cell graft. These receptors all stem from a human donor who donated a stem cell graft to a child with acute lymphoblastic leukemia. Both conserved end residues are part of each CDR3. A D gene is named only where the DNA matches it firmly. A row's size may be missing; if present it is once, few, many or a size class.

v_call	j_call	d_call	clone_size	cdr3_nt	cdr3_aa
TRBV3-1	TRBJ2-7	NA	NA	TGTGCCAGCAGCGGGGGTTACCCCTACGAGCAGTACTTC	CASSGGYPYEQYF
TRBV27	TRBJ1-5	NA	NA	TGTGCCAGCAGCTACCATAGCAATCAGCCCCAGCATTTT	CASSYHSNQPQHF
TRBV12-3/TRBV12-4	TRBJ1-6	NA	few	TGTGCCAGCAGTTTAATCGGCAATTCACCCCTCCACTTT	CASSLIGNSPLHF
TRBV5-1	TRBJ2-5	NA	NA	TGCGCCAGCAGCCCTCCCCTGGGAAAGGAGGAAGAGACCCAGTACTTC	CASSPPLGKEEETQYF
TRBV5-5	TRBJ2-2	NA	few	TGTGCCAGCAGCTCAACAGGGTTCGCCCAAGTGACCGGGGAGCTGTTTTTT	CASSSTGFAQVTGELFF
TRBV6-1	TRBJ2-1	TRBD1	NA	TGTGCCAGCAGTGCCCGGGACAGGGGGCGGGTAGGTGAGCAGTTCTTC	CASSARDRGRVGEQFF
TRBV11-1	TRBJ2-1	TRBD2	NA	TGTGCCAGCAGGGACGGTGGACTAGCGGGGTATCCCTCCTACAATGAGCAGTTCTTC	CASRDGGLAGYPSYNEQFF
TRBV20-1	TRBJ2-3	TRBD2	NA	TGCAGTGCTAGAGATCGGCAGCTCTGGGCGGGAGAGGGCACAGATACGCAGTATTTT	CSARDRQLWAGEGTDTQYF
TRBV5-6	TRBJ1-3	NA	NA	TGTGCCAGCAGCCCACCTTTAAGGGCTCCAGGAAGAAACACCATATATTTT	CASSPPLRAPGRNTIYF
TRBV12-3/TRBV12-4	TRBJ2-7	TRBD2	few	TGTGCCAGCAGTCGTAGCGGGTCAATGGGAGAGCAGTACTTC	CASSRSGSMGEQYF
TRBV6-1	TRBJ1-5	TRBD1	few	TGTGCCAGCAGGACAGGGTTTAGCAATCAGCCCCAGCATTTT	CASRTGFSNQPQHF
TRBV5-1	TRBJ1-2	NA	NA	TGCGCCAGCAGCTTGGAGTTCACGCATGGCTACACCTTC	CASSLEFTHGYTF
TRBV6-1	TRBJ2-3	TRBD2	few	TGTGCCAGCTCTCGACTAGCGGGAGTATACACAGATACGCAGTATTTT	CASSRLAGVYTDTQYF
TRBV5-1	TRBJ2-5	TRBD2	NA	TGCGCCAGCAGCCCAGGACTAGCGGGAGGAATTCGGGAGACCCAGTACTTC	CASSPGLAGGIRETQYF
TRBV10-3	TRBJ2-7	NA	NA	TGTGCCATCAGTGAGTCGACGAGCTCCTACGAGCAGTACTTC	CAISESTSSYEQYF
TRBV4-2	TRBJ2-7	NA	NA	TGTGCCAGCGGGTGGCCCGACTACGAGCAGTACTTC	CASGWPDYEQYF
TRBV18	TRBJ2-4	TRBD2	NA	TGTGCCAGCTCACCACCGACGGGAGGCGGGGACATTCAGTACTTC	CASSPPTGGGDIQYF